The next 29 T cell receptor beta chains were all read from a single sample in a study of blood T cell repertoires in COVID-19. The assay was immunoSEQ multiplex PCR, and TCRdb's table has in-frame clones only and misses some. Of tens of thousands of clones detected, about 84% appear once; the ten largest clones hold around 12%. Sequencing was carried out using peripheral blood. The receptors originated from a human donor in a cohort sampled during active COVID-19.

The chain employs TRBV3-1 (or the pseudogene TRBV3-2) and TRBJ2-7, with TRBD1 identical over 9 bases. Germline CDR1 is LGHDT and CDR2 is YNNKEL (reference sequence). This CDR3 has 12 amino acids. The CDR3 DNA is TGTGCCAGCAGCCAAGGGGGACAGGGAGTACTCGTC. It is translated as CASSQGGQGVLV.

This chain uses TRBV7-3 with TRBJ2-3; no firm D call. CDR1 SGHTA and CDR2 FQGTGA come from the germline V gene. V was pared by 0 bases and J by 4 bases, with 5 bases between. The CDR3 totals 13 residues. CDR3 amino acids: CASSLTSPDTQYF. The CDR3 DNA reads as TGTGCCAGCAGCTTAACCTCCCCAGATACGCAGTATTTT.

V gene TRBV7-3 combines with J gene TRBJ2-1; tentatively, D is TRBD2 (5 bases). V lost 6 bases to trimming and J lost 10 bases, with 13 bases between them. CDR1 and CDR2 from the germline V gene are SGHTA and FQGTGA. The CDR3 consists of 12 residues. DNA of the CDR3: TGTGCCAGCAGTCCTGCCCCGGGGGAGCAGTTCTTC. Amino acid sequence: CASSPAPGEQFF.

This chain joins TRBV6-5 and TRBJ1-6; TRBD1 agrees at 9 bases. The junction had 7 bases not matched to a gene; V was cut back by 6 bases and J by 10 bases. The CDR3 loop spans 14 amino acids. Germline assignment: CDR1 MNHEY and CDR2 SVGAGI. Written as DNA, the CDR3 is TGTGCCAGCAGGGGGACAGGGCCTCGGTCACCCCTCCACTTT. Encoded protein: CASRGTGPRSPLHF.

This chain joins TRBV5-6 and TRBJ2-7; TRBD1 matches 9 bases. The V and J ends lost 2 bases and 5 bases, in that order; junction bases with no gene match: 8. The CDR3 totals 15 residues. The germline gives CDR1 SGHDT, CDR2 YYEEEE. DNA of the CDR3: TGTGCCAGCAGCTTTAGGGACAGGGTGTGGCACGAGCAGTACTTC. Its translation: CASSFRDRVWHEQYF. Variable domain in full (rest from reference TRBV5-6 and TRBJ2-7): DAGVTQSPTHLIKTRGQQVTLRCSPKSGHDTVSWYQQALGQGPQFIFQYYEEEERQRGNFPDRFSGHQFPNYSSELNVNALLLGDSALYLCASSFRDRVWHEQYFGPGTRLTVT.

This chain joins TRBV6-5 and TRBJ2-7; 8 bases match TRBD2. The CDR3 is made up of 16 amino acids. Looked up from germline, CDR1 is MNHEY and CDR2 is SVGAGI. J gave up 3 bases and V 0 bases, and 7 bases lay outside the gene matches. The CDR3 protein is CASSYSGLAGVYEQYF. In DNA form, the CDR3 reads TGTGCCAGCAGTTACTCAGGGCTAGCGGGCGTCTACGAGCAGTACTTC.

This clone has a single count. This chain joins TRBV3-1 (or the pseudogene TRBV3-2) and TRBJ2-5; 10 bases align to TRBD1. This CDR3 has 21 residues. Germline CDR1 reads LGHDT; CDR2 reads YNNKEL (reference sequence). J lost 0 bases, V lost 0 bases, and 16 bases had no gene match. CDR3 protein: CASSQEYSLDRGVGNQETQYF. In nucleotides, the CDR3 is TGTGCCAGCAGCCAAGAGTACTCCTTGGACAGGGGGGTGGGCAACCAAGAGACCCAGTACTTC.

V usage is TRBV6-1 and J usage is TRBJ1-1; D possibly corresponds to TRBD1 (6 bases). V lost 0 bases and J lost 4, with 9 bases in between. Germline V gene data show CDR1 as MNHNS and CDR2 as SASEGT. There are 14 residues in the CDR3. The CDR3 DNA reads TGTGCCAGCAGTGAAGCAGGGGGTATCACTGAAGCTTTCTTT. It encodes CASSEAGGITEAFF.

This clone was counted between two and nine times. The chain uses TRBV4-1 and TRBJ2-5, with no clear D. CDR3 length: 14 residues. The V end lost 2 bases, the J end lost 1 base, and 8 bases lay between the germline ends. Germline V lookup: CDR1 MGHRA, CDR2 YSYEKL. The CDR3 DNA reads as TGCGCCAGCAGCCAACGGGTCGGCCAAGAGACCCAGTACTTC. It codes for CASSQRVGQETQYF.

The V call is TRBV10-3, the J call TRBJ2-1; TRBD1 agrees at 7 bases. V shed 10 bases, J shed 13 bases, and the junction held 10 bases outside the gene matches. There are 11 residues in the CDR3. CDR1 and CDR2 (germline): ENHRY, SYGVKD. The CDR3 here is CATTGDREQFF. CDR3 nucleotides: TGTGCCACCACCGGCGACAGGGAACAGTTCTTC.

The CDR3 here is CASSLVAGGPYEQYF. CDR3 in DNA: TGTGCCAGCAGCCTGGTAGCGGGGGGGCCTTACGAGCAGTACTTC. This chain uses TRBV3-1 (or the pseudogene TRBV3-2) with TRBJ2-7; 11 nucleotides match TRBD2. This CDR3 is 15 amino acids long. Per the germline V gene, CDR1 is LGHDT and CDR2 is YNNKEL (reference sequence). V lost 4 bases to trimming and J lost 4 bases; unmatched junction nucleotides: 6.

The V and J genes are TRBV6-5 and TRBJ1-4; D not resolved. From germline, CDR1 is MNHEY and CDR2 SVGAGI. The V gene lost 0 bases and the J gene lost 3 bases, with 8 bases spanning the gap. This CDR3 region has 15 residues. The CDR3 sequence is CASSYSSQANEKLFF. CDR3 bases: TGTGCCAGCAGTTACTCGTCCCAGGCTAATGAAAAACTGTTTTTT.

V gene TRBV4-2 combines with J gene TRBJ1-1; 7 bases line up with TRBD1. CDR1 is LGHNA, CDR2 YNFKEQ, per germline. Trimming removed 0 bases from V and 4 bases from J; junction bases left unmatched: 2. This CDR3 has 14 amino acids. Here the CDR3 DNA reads TGTGCCAGCAGCCAAGACTACAGGGGCACTGAAGCTTTCTTT. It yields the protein CASSQDYRGTEAFF.

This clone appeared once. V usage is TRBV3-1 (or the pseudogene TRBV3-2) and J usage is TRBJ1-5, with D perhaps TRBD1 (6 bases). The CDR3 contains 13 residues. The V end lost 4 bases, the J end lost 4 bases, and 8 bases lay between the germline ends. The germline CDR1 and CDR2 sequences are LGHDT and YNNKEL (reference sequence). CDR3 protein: CASSRTDNQPQHF. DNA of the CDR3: TGTGCCAGCAGCCGGACAGATAATCAGCCCCAGCATTTT.

The CDR3 region has the DNA TGTGCCAGCACTGCCGTGACAGCAGGCCACGAGCAGTACTTC. Its protein is CASTAVTAGHEQYF. The chain is built from TRBV7-8 and TRBJ2-7; D possibly corresponds to TRBD1 (5 bases). CDR1 is SGHVS, CDR2 FQNEAQ, per germline. CDR3 size: 14 residues. The germline V and J ends were trimmed by 7 bases and 5 bases, with 18 bases remaining between them.

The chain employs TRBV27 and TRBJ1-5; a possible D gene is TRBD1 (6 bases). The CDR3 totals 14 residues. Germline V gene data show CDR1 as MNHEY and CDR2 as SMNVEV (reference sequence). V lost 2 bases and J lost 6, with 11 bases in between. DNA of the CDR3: TGTGCCAGCAGTTTACAGGGGTCGGCTCAGCCCCAGCATTTT. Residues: CASSLQGSAQPQHF.

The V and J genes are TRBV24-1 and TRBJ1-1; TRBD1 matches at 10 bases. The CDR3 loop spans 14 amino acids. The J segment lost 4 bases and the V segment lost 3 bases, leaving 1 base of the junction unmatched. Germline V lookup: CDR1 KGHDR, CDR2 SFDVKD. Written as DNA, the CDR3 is TGTGCCACCAGTGATGGGGACAGGGGCACTGAAGCTTTCTTT. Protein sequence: CATSDGDRGTEAFF.

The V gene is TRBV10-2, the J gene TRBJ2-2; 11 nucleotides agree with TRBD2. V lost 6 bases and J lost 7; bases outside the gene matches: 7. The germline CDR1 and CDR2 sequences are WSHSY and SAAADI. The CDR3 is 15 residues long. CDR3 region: CASSLAGGRNGELFF. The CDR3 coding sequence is TGCGCCAGCAGCCTAGCGGGGGGCCGTAACGGGGAGCTGTTTTTT.

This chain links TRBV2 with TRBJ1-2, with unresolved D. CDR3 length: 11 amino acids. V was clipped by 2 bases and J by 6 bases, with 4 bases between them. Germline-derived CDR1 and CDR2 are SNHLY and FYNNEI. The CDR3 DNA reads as TGTGCCAGCAGTGAACAGGATGGCTACACCTTC. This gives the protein CASSEQDGYTF.

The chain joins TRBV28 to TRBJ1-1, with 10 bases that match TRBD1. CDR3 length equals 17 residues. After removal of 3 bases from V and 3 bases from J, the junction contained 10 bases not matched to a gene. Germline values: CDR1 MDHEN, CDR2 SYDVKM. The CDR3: CASSFVDRGSLDTEAFF. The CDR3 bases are TGTGCCAGCAGTTTCGTGGACAGGGGGTCTCTGGACACTGAAGCTTTCTTT.

The CDR3 DNA follows: TGTGCCAGCAGTTTACGGGACACTGAAGCTTTCTTT. This gives the protein CASSLRDTEAFF. V and J are TRBV12-3 or TRBV12-4 and TRBJ1-1; D remains unclear. The CDR3 loop spans 12 amino acids. The V end lost 2 bases, the J end lost 3 bases, and 4 bases lay between the germline ends.

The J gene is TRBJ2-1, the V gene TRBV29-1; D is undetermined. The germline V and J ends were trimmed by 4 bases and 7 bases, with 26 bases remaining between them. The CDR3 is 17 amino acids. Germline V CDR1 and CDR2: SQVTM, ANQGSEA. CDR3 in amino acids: CSVVSRDVSERINEQFF. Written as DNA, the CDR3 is TGCAGCGTTGTATCCCGTGATGTATCGGAGAGAATTAATGAGCAGTTCTTC.

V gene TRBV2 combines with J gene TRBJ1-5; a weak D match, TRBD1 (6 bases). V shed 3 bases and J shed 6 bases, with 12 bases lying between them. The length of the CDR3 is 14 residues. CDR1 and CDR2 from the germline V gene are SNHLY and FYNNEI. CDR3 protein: CASSEGGRTQPQHF. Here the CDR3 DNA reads TGTGCCAGCAGTGAGGGGGGGCGCACTCAGCCCCAGCATTTT.

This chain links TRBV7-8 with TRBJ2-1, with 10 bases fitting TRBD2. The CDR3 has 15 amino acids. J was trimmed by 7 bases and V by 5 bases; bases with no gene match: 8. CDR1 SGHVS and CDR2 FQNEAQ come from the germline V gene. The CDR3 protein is CASSTSGDLGNEQFF. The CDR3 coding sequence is TGTGCCAGCAGCACTAGCGGGGATCTTGGGAATGAGCAGTTCTTC.

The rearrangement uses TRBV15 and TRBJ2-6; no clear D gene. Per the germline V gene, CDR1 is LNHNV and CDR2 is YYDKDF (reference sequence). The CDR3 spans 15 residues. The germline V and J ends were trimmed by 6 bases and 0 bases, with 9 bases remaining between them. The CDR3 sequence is CATSSYISGANVLTF. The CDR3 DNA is TGTGCCACCAGTTCTTATATCTCTGGGGCCAACGTCCTGACTTTC.

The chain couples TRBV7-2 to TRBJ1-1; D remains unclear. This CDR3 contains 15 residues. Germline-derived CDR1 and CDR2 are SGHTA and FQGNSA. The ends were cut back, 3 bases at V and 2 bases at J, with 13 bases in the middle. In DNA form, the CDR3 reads TGTGCCAGCAGCTTCGCGCCGACAAGAAACACTGAAGCTTTCTTT. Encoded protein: CASSFAPTRNTEAFF.

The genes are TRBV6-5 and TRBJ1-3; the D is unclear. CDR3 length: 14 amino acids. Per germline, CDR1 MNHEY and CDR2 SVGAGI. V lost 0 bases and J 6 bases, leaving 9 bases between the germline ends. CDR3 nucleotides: TGTGCCAGCAGTTACTCGAACCGGGAAAACACCATATATTTT. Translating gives CASSYSNRENTIYF.

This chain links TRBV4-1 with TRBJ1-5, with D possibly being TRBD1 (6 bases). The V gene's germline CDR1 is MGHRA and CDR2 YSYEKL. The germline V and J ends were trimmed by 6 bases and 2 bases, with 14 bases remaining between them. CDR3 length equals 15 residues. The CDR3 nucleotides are TGCGCCAGCAGTTCTACAGGGCTTCGCAATCAGCCCCAGCATTTT. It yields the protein CASSSTGLRNQPQHF.

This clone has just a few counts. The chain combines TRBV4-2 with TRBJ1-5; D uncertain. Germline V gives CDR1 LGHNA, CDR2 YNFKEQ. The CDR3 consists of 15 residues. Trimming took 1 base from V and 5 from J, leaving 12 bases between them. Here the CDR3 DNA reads TGTGCCAGCAGCCAAGGCACAGCTACCGATCAGCCCCAGCATTTT. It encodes CASSQGTATDQPQHF.